Shown below are 28 T cell receptor beta chains from a single sample sequenced in a study of blood T cell repertoires in COVID-19. Profiling relied on immunoSEQ multiplex PCR, and the TCRdb table lists in-frame clones only, not all of them. The table includes roughly 200,000 clones, approximately 90% detected once. Sequencing was carried out using peripheral blood. These receptor sequences come from a man between 60 and 75 years old who had recovered from COVID-19.

The V call is TRBV29-1, the J call TRBJ1-1; D gene uncertain. Germline-derived CDR1 and CDR2 are SQVTM and ANQGSEA. V was shortened by 5 bases and J by 2 bases, with 12 bases between the two germline ends. This CDR3 spans 13 amino acids. CDR3 sequence: CSVRLALNTEAFF. In DNA form, the CDR3 reads TGCAGCGTTCGCTTAGCCCTTAACACTGAAGCTTTCTTT.

The V gene is TRBV4-3, the J gene TRBJ2-3; D perhaps matches TRBD2 (7 bases). The germline V and J ends were trimmed by 3 bases and 5 bases, with 15 bases remaining between them. Germline lookup yields CDR1 LGHNA and CDR2 YSLEER. CDR3 length: 15 residues. The CDR3 sequence is CASSQGGPDGDTQYF. The CDR3 region has the DNA TGCGCCAGCAGCCAGGGGGGGCCGGATGGAGATACGCAGTATTTT.

The chain combines TRBV30 with TRBJ1-1, with 10 bases aligning to TRBD1. The length of the CDR3 is 14 residues. Germline V lookup: CDR1 GTSNPN, CDR2 SVGIG (reference sequence). Trimming at V came to 0 bases and at J to 10 bases, leaving 8 bases not matched to a gene. The CDR3 DNA reads as TGTGCCTGGAGTGTATCGGGACAGGGGATTCGAGCTTTCTTT. Its translation is CAWSVSGQGIRAFF.

The V and J genes are TRBV7-6 and TRBJ2-5, with 9 nucleotides matching TRBD2. The CDR3 consists of 18 residues. Germline V gene sequence: CDR1 SGHVS, CDR2 FNYEAQ. The J segment lost 4 bases and the V segment lost 0 bases, leaving 12 bases of the junction unmatched. CDR3 nucleotide sequence: TGTGCCAGCAGCTTAGCGATTCTGAGCGGGGGGCCCCTAGAGACCCAGTACTTC. Its translation is CASSLAILSGGPLETQYF.

The CDR3 coding sequence is TGTGCCAGCAGCCCCAGGGCAACTAATGAAAAACTGTTTTTT. As protein: CASSPRATNEKLFF. The chain couples TRBV27 to TRBJ1-4, with D possibly TRBD1 on 5 matching bases. Trimming shortened V by 6 bases and J by 0 bases, and 8 bases separated the two germline ends. The CDR3 loop spans 14 amino acids. Looked up from germline, CDR1 is MNHEY and CDR2 is SMNVEV (reference sequence).

This chain links TRBV7-2 with TRBJ2-3; the match to TRBD2 covers 14 bases. V was pared by 5 bases and J by 4 bases, with 11 bases of the junction left unmatched. From germline, CDR1 is SGHTA and CDR2 FQGNSA. This CDR3 has 18 amino acids. The CDR3 is CASSPGTSGGSKADTQYF. In DNA, the CDR3 is TGTGCCAGCAGCCCCGGGACTAGCGGGGGTAGTAAGGCAGATACGCAGTATTTT.

The CDR3 bases are TGTGCCAGTAAAGGGACAGGGAAAAGTGACACTGAAGCTTTCTTT. Translated, it gives CASKGTGKSDTEAFF. This rearrangement joins TRBV19 to TRBJ1-1; 9 nucleotides match TRBD1. Germline assignment: CDR1 LNHDA and CDR2 SQIVND (reference sequence). Trimming removed 7 bases from V and 3 bases from J; junction bases left unmatched: 9. The CDR3 is 15 residues long.

The genes are TRBV14 and TRBJ2-7; D not resolved. CDR3 length: 11 amino acids. Germline CDR1 reads SGHDN; CDR2 reads FVKESK. V gave up 5 bases and J gave up 6 bases, with 8 bases separating them. The CDR3 DNA follows: TGTGCCAGCAGCTATAATCGCGAGCAGTACTTC. Amino acids: CASSYNREQYF.

V gene TRBV6-5 combines with J gene TRBJ1-4; 7 bases are a match to TRBD1. After removal of 5 bases from V and 7 bases from J, the junction contained 4 bases not matched to a gene. In germline, CDR1 is MNHEY, CDR2 SVGAGI. The CDR3 is 13 residues long. The CDR3 DNA is TGTGCCAGCAGTCCAGGGGGATTTGAAAAACTGTTTTTT. It yields the protein CASSPGGFEKLFF.

The chain couples TRBV15 to TRBJ2-1, with 13 bases identical to TRBD2. V trimming: 5 bases; J trimming: 7 bases; junction bases outside the gene matches: 5. The CDR3 totals 15 residues. Looked up from germline, CDR1 is LNHNV and CDR2 is YYDKDF (reference sequence). CDR3 protein: CATSGLLAGGNEQFF. The CDR3 DNA is TGTGCCACCAGCGGATTACTAGCGGGGGGGAATGAGCAGTTCTTC.

The V and J genes are TRBV10-1 and TRBJ2-7, with TRBD2 matching over 9 bases. CDR3 size: 14 residues. The V gene end was trimmed by 3 bases and the J gene end by 2 bases; junction bases not matched to a gene: 2. The V gene's germline CDR1 is WNHNN and CDR2 SYGVQD (reference sequence). The CDR3 DNA sequence: TGCGCCAGCAGTGAAACTAGCGGGCCCTACGAGCAGTACTTC. Protein product: CASSETSGPYEQYF.

J is TRBJ1-4 and V is TRBV6-1; TRBD1 might be the D (5 bases). Trimming removed 2 bases from V and 7 bases from J, with 11 bases in between. CDR1 is MNHNS and CDR2 is SASEGT in the germline V gene. The CDR3 is 14 amino acids. CDR3 nucleotide sequence: TGTGCCAGCAGTGAAAGGGGCAGGGTTGAAAAACTGTTTTTT. It specifies CASSERGRVEKLFF.

This chain links TRBV30 with TRBJ1-2, with 7 nucleotides matching TRBD1. The CDR3 has 13 residues. V shed 3 bases and J 3 bases; nucleotides not matched to a gene: 4. Germline CDR1 is GTSNPN and CDR2 is SVGIG (reference sequence). The CDR3 region is CAWSRDRDYGYTF. Written as DNA, the CDR3 is TGTGCCTGGAGCCGAGACAGGGACTATGGCTACACCTTC.

The V gene is TRBV6-1, the J gene TRBJ2-7, with 12 bases that match TRBD1. The CDR3 runs to 14 residues. Germline loops: CDR1 MNHNS, CDR2 SASEGT. Trimming cost V 6 bases and J 4 bases; bases outside gene matches: 4. CDR3 DNA sequence: TGTGCCAGCAGGGGACAGGGGGCTGATTACGAGCAGTACTTC. This encodes CASRGQGADYEQYF.

The chain uses TRBV18 and TRBJ1-3; no clear D. Looked up from germline, CDR1 is KGHSH and CDR2 is LQKENI. The CDR3 is made up of 14 amino acids. V lost 6 bases and J lost 0, with 9 bases in between. The CDR3 DNA reads as TGTGCCAGCTCTACCCGGGACTCTGGAAACACCATATATTTT. It translates to CASSTRDSGNTIYF.

J is TRBJ1-2 and V is TRBV6-5; possibly TRBD1 for D (6 bases). The CDR3 has 14 amino acids. Germline V gives CDR1 MNHEY, CDR2 SVGAGI. Trimming shortened V by 9 bases and J by 0 bases, and 14 bases separated the two germline ends. CDR3 protein: CASAPRGANYGYTF. The CDR3 DNA sequence: TGTGCCAGTGCCCCCAGGGGAGCTAACTATGGCTACACCTTC.

The chain employs TRBV5-1 and TRBJ1-6; a weak D match, TRBD1 (5 bases). V dropped 4 bases and J dropped 8 bases, with 16 bases sitting between them. The germline V gene encodes CDR1 SGHRS and CDR2 YFSETQ. The CDR3 runs 15 residues. This CDR3 is CASSLSGGNDSPLHF. The CDR3 region has the DNA TGCGCCAGCAGCCTCTCCGGGGGTAACGATTCACCCCTCCACTTT.

The V gene is TRBV2, the J gene TRBJ1-6; D is uncertain. CDR3 length: 13 residues. The V and J ends lost 7 bases and 7 bases respectively, with 11 bases between them. Germline V lookup: CDR1 SNHLY, CDR2 FYNNEI. In nucleotides, the CDR3 is TGTGCCAGCAACAAGGGAGGGAATTCACCCCTCCACTTT. Its translation is CASNKGGNSPLHF.

This clone has just a few counts. The chain recombines TRBV2 with TRBJ2-7; a possible D gene is TRBD1 (5 bases). Per germline, CDR1 SNHLY and CDR2 FYNNEI. With 0 bases removed from V and 2 bases from J, the gap between germline ends came to 5 bases. There are 13 residues in the CDR3. The CDR3 region is CASSEADTYEQYF. CDR3 coding DNA: TGTGCCAGCAGTGAAGCGGACACCTACGAGCAGTACTTC.

On this clone itself: The sample contains more than one DNA sequence encoding this CDR3. The V call is TRBV19, the J call TRBJ2-1, with TRBD2 matching over 13 bases. This CDR3 contains 16 residues. Losses at the gene ends were 6 bases for V and 4 bases for J; bases not matched to a gene: 6. The germline CDR1 and CDR2 sequences are LNHDA and SQIVND (reference sequence). CDR3 DNA: TGTGCCAGTAGCCTACTAGCGGGAGGGCTTTACAATGAGCAGTTCTTC. As protein: CASSLLAGGLYNEQFF.

V usage is TRBV7-9 and J usage is TRBJ1-6; no definite D call. Looked up from germline, CDR1 is SEHNR and CDR2 is FQNEAQ (reference sequence). The V end was cut by 5 bases, the J end by 10 bases, with 24 bases between. The CDR3 has 17 amino acids. CDR3 in DNA: TGTGCCAGCAGCCAACGATCGAGAGGATCACCCCAATCACCCCTCCACTTT. Amino acid sequence: CASSQRSRGSPQSPLHF.

The chain joins TRBV24-1 to TRBJ2-5; 9 nucleotides match TRBD1. The CDR3 totals 15 residues. Germline trimming cut 5 bases from V and 5 bases from J; bases unmatched to any gene: 8. The V gene's germline CDR1 is KGHDR and CDR2 SFDVKD. For the CDR3, the DNA is TGTGCCACCAGTGGGACAGGGGCATCGGAGGAGACCCAGTACTTC. Its translation is CATSGTGASEETQYF.

Worth noting for this clone: This same CDR3 is encoded by further DNA sequences in the sample. CDR3 region: CASSYSGQGAYEQYF. DNA of the CDR3: TGTGCCAGCAGTTACTCGGGACAGGGGGCTTACGAGCAGTACTTC. The chain recombines TRBV6-5 with TRBJ2-7; 12 bases line up with TRBD1. The CDR3 totals 15 residues. V shed 0 bases and J 4 bases; nucleotides not matched to a gene: 1. Germline V lookup: CDR1 MNHEY, CDR2 SVGAGI.

This sequence joins TRBV24-1 and TRBJ2-1; D might be TRBD1 (5 bases). The CDR3 is 16 residues long. V lost 6 bases and J lost 0, with 14 bases in between. Germline CDR1 KGHDR, CDR2 SFDVKD. In DNA form, the CDR3 reads TGTGCCACCAGTCAAAGTTGGGGCTCCTCCTACAATGAGCAGTTCTTC. This sequence encodes CATSQSWGSSYNEQFF.

V and J are TRBV24-1 and TRBJ2-2; weak D call: TRBD1 (6 bases). Trimming cost V 4 bases and J 7 bases, with 12 bases left between them. Looked up from germline, CDR1 is KGHDR and CDR2 is SFDVKD. This CDR3 is 14 amino acids long. The CDR3 spells CATSDTATGGELFF. In DNA form, the CDR3 reads TGTGCCACCAGTGACACAGCGACAGGCGGGGAGCTGTTTTTT.

This clone came up a few times. The chain recombines TRBV5-1 with TRBJ2-5; a possible D gene is TRBD1 (6 bases). V gave up 0 bases and J gave up 1 base, with 7 bases separating them. The CDR3 is 14 residues long. The germline V gene encodes CDR1 SGHRS and CDR2 YFSETQ. CDR3 coding DNA: TGCGCCAGCAGCTTGGGACAGGTCCAAGAGACCCAGTACTTC. Encoded protein: CASSLGQVQETQYF. Full variable domain (outside the CDR3, taken from reference TRBV5-1 and TRBJ2-5): KAGVTQTPRYLIKTRGQQVTLSCSPISGHRSVSWYQQTPGQGLQFLFEYFSETQRNKGNFPGRFSGRQFSNSRSEMNVSTLELGDSALYLCASSLGQVQETQYFGPGTRLLVL.

This clone was observed a handful of times. V is TRBV25-1 and J is TRBJ2-2, with 7 bases matching TRBD2. Germline V gene data show CDR1 as MGHDK and CDR2 as SYGVNS. With V trimmed by 6 bases and J by 1 base, 5 bases remained unmatched. The CDR3 is 15 amino acids. Here the CDR3 reads CASSVGGLNTGELFF. As DNA, the CDR3 is TGTGCCAGCAGCGTCGGGGGGTTGAACACCGGGGAGCTGTTTTTT.

The J gene is TRBJ1-1, the V gene TRBV4-3; D is unresolved. CDR1 and CDR2 from the germline V gene are LGHNA and YSLEER. This CDR3 region has 13 residues. The V gene lost 8 bases and the J gene lost 2 bases, with 12 bases spanning the gap. CDR3 nucleotide sequence: TGCGCCAGCGCAGAGGGCCTAAACACTGAAGCTTTCTTT. As protein: CASAEGLNTEAFF.